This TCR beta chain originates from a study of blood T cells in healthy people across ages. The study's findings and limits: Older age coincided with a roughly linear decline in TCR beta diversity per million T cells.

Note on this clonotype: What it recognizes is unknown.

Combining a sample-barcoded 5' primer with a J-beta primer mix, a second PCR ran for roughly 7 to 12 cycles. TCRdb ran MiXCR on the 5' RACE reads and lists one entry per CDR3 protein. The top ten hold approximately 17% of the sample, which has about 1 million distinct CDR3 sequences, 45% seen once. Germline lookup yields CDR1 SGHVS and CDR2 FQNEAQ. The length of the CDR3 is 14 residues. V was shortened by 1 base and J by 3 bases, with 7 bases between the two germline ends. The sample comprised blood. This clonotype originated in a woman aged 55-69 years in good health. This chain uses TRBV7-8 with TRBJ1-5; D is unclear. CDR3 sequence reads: CASSLGPNNQPQHF. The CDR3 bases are TGTGCCAGCAGCTTAGGGCCGAACAATCAGCCCCAGCATTTT.